This record looks at one T cell receptor (beta chain) sequence and its context. What it recognizes is unknown. There are 12 residues in the CDR3. The V segment lost 7 bases and the J segment 7 bases; nucleotides outside the gene matches: 3. CDR1 is MNHNS, CDR2 SASEGT, per germline. The sample originates from a study of blood T cells in healthy people across ages. Study-wide results and caveats: It was not possible, with unsorted PBMCs, to conclusively compare naive and antigen-experienced cells. Both naive CD4+ cell counts and diversity were greater in long-lived donors than in aged donors.

Russia was home to the donors, healthy Caucasian individuals aged roughly 6 to 90. A sample-barcoded 5' primer and a J-beta primer mix were used in a second PCR of roughly 7 to 12 cycles. Every cDNA was tagged by a template-switch adaptor with 12 random nucleotides. TCRdb re-derived calls from the 5' RACE reads in MiXCR, one entry per CDR3 protein. The data hold roughly 1,500,000 distinct CDR3 sequences, with 42% observed a single time. The clonotype originates from a woman aged 18-29 years in good health. The chain couples TRBV6-1 to TRBJ2-4, with 8 bases aligning to TRBD2. Sample: blood. The CDR3 is CASITGGNIQYF. The CDR3 DNA sequence: TGTGCCAGCATAACGGGGGGGAACATTCAGTACTTC.